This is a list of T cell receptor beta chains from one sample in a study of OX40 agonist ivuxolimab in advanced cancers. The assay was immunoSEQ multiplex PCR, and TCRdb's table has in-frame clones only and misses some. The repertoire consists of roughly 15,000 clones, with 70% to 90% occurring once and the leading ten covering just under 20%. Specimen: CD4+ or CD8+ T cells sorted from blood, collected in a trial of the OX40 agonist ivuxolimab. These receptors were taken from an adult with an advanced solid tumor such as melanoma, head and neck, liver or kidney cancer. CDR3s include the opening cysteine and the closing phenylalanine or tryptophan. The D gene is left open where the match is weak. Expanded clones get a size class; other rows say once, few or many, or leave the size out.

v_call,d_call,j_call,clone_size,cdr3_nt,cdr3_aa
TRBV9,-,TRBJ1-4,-,TGTGCCAGCAGTACCGGGACTAATGAAAAACTGTTTTTT,CASSTGTNEKLFF
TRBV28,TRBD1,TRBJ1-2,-,TGTGCCAGCAGGAGCGTACCGGGACAGGGGAAAGGACCCACCCATGGCTACACCTTC,CASRSVPGQGKGPTHGYTF
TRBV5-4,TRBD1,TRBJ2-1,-,TGTGCCAGCAGCTTAGACTGGACAGGGGGCTGGAATGAGCAGTTCTTC,CASSLDWTGGWNEQFF
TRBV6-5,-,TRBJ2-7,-,TGTGCCAGCAGGGGCAGCCAGATCTACGAGCAGTACTTC,CASRGSQIYEQYF
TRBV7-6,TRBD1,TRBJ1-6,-,TGTGCCAGCAGCTTAGGGCCGGGACAGAATAATTCACCCCTCCACTTT,CASSLGPGQNNSPLHF
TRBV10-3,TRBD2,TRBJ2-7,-,TGTGCCATCAGTGTAGGAACTAGCGGCTACGAGCAGTACTTC,CAISVGTSGYEQYF
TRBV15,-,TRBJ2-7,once,TGTGCCACCAGCAGCTTAAGGGGGTACGAGCAGTACTTC,CATSSLRGYEQYF
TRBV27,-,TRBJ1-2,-,TGTGCCAGCACCTACAGCGCTACCTCTAACTATGGCTACACCTTC,CASTYSATSNYGYTF
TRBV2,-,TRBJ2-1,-,TGTGCCAGCACTCAAGTGGGATACAATGAGCAGTTCTTC,CASTQVGYNEQFF
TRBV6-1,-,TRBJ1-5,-,TGTGCCAGCAGTCTGCAACAGGGCCAGCCCCAGCATTTT,CASSLQQGQPQHF
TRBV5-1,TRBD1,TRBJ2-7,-,TGCGCCAGCAGCTCCTCCGGGACAGGGGGCTACGAGCAGTACTTC,CASSSSGTGGYEQYF
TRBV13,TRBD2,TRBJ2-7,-,TGTGCCAGCAGCTTATTCGGAACTAGCGGCTACTACGAGCAGTACTTC,CASSLFGTSGYYEQYF
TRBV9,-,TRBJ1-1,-,TGTGCCAGCAGCCTTATGTGGGACGGCGCAGAAGCTTTCTTT,CASSLMWDGAEAFF
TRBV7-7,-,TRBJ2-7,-,TGTGCCAGCAGCTTATGCAGGACAGAAGACGGCGAGCAGTACTTC,CASSLCRTEDGEQYF
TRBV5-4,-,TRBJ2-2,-,TGTGCCAGCAGCTACCGGGACTCAAACACCGGGGAGCTGTTTTTT,CASSYRDSNTGELFF
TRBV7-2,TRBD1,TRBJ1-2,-,TGTGCCAGCTCAAGGGGAGGGGGCTACTATGGCTACACCTTC,CASSRGGGYYGYTF
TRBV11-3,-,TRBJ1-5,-,TGTGCCAGCAGCTTAGATCATAGCGATATTAGCAATCAGCCCCAGCATTTT,CASSLDHSDISNQPQHF
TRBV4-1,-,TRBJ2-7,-,TGCGCCAGCAGCCTCCAAGAGGACTTTTCCTACGAGCAGTACTTC,CASSLQEDFSYEQYF
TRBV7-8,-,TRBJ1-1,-,TGTGCCAGCAGCCCCAACTTGGGGGTGAACACTGAAGCTTTCTTT,CASSPNLGVNTEAFF
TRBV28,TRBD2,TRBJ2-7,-,TGTGCCAGCAGTTTCAGCGGGAGGTACGAGCAGTACTTC,CASSFSGRYEQYF
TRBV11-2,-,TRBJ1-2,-,TGTGCCAGCATCCAAGGGTACCGGGGAGACTATGGCTACACCTTC,CASIQGYRGDYGYTF
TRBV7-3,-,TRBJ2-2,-,TGTGCCAGCAGCCAAGGGGGATCGAACACCGGGGAGCTGTTTTTT,CASSQGGSNTGELFF
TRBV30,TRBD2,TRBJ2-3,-,TGTGCCTGGAGTGGTAGCGGGAGAGTTGATACGCAGTATTTT,CAWSGSGRVDTQYF
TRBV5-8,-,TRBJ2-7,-,TGTGCCAGCAGCTTGGAGGGGCCAACCTACGAGCAGTACTTC,CASSLEGPTYEQYF
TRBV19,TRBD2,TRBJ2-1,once,TGTGCCAGTAGTATAGGACTAGCGGGAAGCCATGATGAGCAGTTCTTC,CASSIGLAGSHDEQFF
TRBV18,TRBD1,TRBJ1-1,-,TGTGCCAGCTCGGAGGGACAGGGGAACACTGAAGCTTTCTTT,CASSEGQGNTEAFF
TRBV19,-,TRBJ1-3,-,TGTGCCAGTAGTATATATCTGGCGAGCTCTGGAAACACCATATATTTT,CASSIYLASSGNTIYF
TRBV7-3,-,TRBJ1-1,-,TGTGCCAGCAGCCAAGGGACCGGGGCTGAAGCTTTCTTT,CASSQGTGAEAFF
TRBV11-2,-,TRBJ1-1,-,TGTGCCAGCAGCTCCCTCCACACTGAAGCTTTCTTT,CASSSLHTEAFF
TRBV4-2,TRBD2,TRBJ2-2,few,TGTGCCAGCAGCCAATCGACTAGCGGTGCCGGGGAGCTGTTTTTT,CASSQSTSGAGELFF
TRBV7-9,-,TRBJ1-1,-,TGTGCCATTGAACCGGGACACCTTGAAGCTTTCTTT,CAIEPGHLEAFF
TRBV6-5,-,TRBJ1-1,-,TGTGCCAGCAGTTCGGGGGCCGTGAGGCAAGCTTTCTTT,CASSSGAVRQAFF
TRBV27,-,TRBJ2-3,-,TGTGCCAGCCGAGTCCCTAGCACAGATACGCAGTATTTT,CASRVPSTDTQYF
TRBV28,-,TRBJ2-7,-,TGTGCCAGCCGTCCGCCCTCCTATTCCTACGAGCAGTACTTC,CASRPPSYSYEQYF
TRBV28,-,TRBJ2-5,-,TGTGCCAGCAGGACACCTGATAGAGCCCTAGAGACCCAGTACTTC,CASRTPDRALETQYF
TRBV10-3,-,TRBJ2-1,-,TGTGCCATCAGCCCGGCAGCTGATGAGCAGTTCTTC,CAISPAADEQFF
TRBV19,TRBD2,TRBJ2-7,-,TGTGCCAGTAGTAGCGGGAGGGCCGGCGAGCAGTACTTC,CASSSGRAGEQYF
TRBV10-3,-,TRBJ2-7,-,TGTGCCATCAGTGAGTCGACTTCCTACGAGCAGTACTTC,CAISESTSYEQYF
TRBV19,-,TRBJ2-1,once,TGTGCCAGTAAACGGACTCCGCCCCCCTGTTACAATGAGCAGTTCTTC,CASKRTPPPCYNEQFF
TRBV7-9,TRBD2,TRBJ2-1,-,TGTGCCAGCAGCAGGACTAGCGGGACGGCCTACAATGAGCAGTTCTTC,CASSRTSGTAYNEQFF
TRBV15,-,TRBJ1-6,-,TGTGCCACCAGCAGGGACCGATATTCACCCCTCCACTTT,CATSRDRYSPLHF
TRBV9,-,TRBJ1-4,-,TGTGCCAGCAGCCCTCAGACGCGTCCAACTCCTACTGAAAAACTGTTTTTT,CASSPQTRPTPTEKLFF
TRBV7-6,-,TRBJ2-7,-,TGTGCCAGCAGCTTACAAGGGACCGAGCAGTACTTC,CASSLQGTEQYF
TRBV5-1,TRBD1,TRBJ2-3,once,TGCGCTAGCAGCGCTGGACAGGGGACAGATACGCAGTATTTT,CASSAGQGTDTQYF
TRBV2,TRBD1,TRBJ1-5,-,TGTGCCAGCAGTGGGGACAGTGGGGTGGGGACTCAGCCCCAGCATTTT,CASSGDSGVGTQPQHF
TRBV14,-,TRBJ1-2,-,TGTGCCAGCAGCCGGACGGTGGATGGCTACACCTTC,CASSRTVDGYTF
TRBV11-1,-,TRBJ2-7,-,TGTGCCAGCAGCAGCTCTGTGCAGCAGTACTTC,CASSSSVQQYF
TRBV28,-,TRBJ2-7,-,TGTGCCAGCAGTTTATGGGGGTCAGGAAGCTCCTACGAGCAGTACTTC,CASSLWGSGSSYEQYF
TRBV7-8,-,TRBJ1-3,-,TGTGCCAGCAGCTTAGTGGCCGGGGCCCGCTCTGGAAACACCATATATTTT,CASSLVAGARSGNTIYF
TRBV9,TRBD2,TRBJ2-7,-,TGTGCCAGCAGCGTAGTGGCTAGCGGGGACTTTTACGAGCAGTACTTC,CASSVVASGDFYEQYF
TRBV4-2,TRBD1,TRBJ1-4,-,TGTGCCAGCAGCCAACAGACAGGGGGAGGTGAAAAACTGTTTTTT,CASSQQTGGGEKLFF
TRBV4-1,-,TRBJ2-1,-,TGCGCCAGCAGCCCAAAACCCTGGGGGGGCCCGGCAGGAAATGAGCAGTTCTTC,CASSPKPWGGPAGNEQFF
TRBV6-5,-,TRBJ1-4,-,TGTGCCAGCAGAATAGGGGTTACTAATGAAAAACTGTTTTTT,CASRIGVTNEKLFF
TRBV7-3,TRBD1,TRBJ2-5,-,TGTGCCAGCAGCTCCGGGGCAGGGGGTTTTGAGACCCAGTACTTC,CASSSGAGGFETQYF